Each of the 32 T cell receptor beta chains below was sequenced from the same sample in a study of blood T cell repertoires in COVID-19. Sequenced by immunoSEQ multiplex PCR; TCRdb stores in-frame clones only, minus some. The data show around 250,000 clones, about 80% seen once. Sequenced: PBMCs or T cells enriched from blood (not recorded which). These receptor sequences come from a man in his fifties who had recovered from COVID-19.

The rearrangement joins TRBV18 to TRBJ1-3; a weak D match, TRBD1 (6 bases). Germline lookup yields CDR1 KGHSH and CDR2 LQKENI. The CDR3 is made up of 16 amino acids. V was cut by 3 bases and J by 0 bases, with 12 bases left in between. CDR3 nucleotide sequence: TGTGCCAGCTCACCGAATCAGGGGCGCTCTGGAAACACCATATATTTT. Translated, it gives CASSPNQGRSGNTIYF.

The V call is TRBV7-2, the J call TRBJ1-2; 10 bases fit TRBD1. The CDR3 totals 15 residues. Germline CDR1 is SGHTA and CDR2 is FQGNSA. V trimming: 4 bases; J trimming: 4 bases; junction bases outside the gene matches: 6. As DNA, the CDR3 is TGTGCCAGCAGCTCGGGACAGGGGATGGTCTATGGCTACACCTTC. Translating it yields CASSSGQGMVYGYTF.

This clone was picked up a small number of times. The chain links TRBV5-6 to TRBJ1-1, with a weak D call TRBD1 (5 bases). Trimming cost V 2 bases and J 6 bases, with 11 bases left between them. This CDR3 contains 13 residues. Germline V gene data show CDR1 as SGHDT and CDR2 as YYEEEE. CDR3 nucleotide sequence: TGTGCCAGCAGCTTCCAGGGTAAGCCTGAAGCTTTCTTT. It codes for CASSFQGKPEAFF. The whole variable domain, filled in from reference TRBV5-6 and TRBJ1-1, reads DAGVTQSPTHLIKTRGQQVTLRCSPKSGHDTVSWYQQALGQGPQFIFQYYEEEERQRGNFPDRFSGHQFPNYSSELNVNALLLGDSALYLCASSFQGKPEAFFGQGTRLTVV.

V usage is TRBV28 and J usage is TRBJ2-7, with a tentative D call TRBD1 (6 bases). This CDR3 region has 15 residues. Germline CDR1 MDHEN, CDR2 SYDVKM. The V end lost 2 bases, the J end lost 4 bases, and 15 bases lay between the germline ends. CDR3 DNA: TGTGCCAGCAGTTTACCTGAAGGACAGAGGTACGAGCAGTACTTC. It codes for CASSLPEGQRYEQYF.

The rearrangement joins TRBV7-8 to TRBJ2-2; D is perhaps TRBD1 (6 bases). The CDR3 covers 17 residues. V was clipped by 5 bases and J by 4 bases, with 20 bases between them. The germline V gene encodes CDR1 SGHVS and CDR2 FQNEAQ. The CDR3 here is CASSINPQGSGTGELFF. CDR3 coding DNA: TGTGCCAGCAGCATAAACCCACAGGGTTCGGGCACCGGGGAGCTGTTTTTT.

This clone is a singleton in its sample. The chain employs TRBV4-2 and TRBJ1-5, with D uncertain. The CDR3 has 15 amino acids. Trimming took off 5 bases at V and 2 bases at J, with 13 bases between the two ends. In germline, CDR1 is LGHNA, CDR2 YNFKEQ. The CDR3 sequence is CASSSASGGNQPQHF. The CDR3, as DNA: TGTGCCAGCAGCTCCGCCAGCGGCGGCAATCAGCCCCAGCATTTT.

The DNA of the CDR3 is TGCGCCAGCAGCCCCAGACAGGGAATAGACACAGATACGCAGTATTTT. Translating it yields CASSPRQGIDTDTQYF. The chain combines TRBV5-1 with TRBJ2-3, with 7 nucleotides matching TRBD1. CDR1 is SGHRS and CDR2 is YFSETQ in the germline V gene. Germline trimming cut 4 bases from V and 2 bases from J; bases unmatched to any gene: 10. This CDR3 contains 16 residues. Full variable domain (missing parts from reference TRBV5-1 and TRBJ2-3): KAGVTQTPRYLIKTRGQQVTLSCSPISGHRSVSWYQQTPGQGLQFLFEYFSETQRNKGNFPGRFSGRQFSNSRSEMNVSTLELGDSALYLCASSPRQGIDTDTQYFGPGTRLTVL.

The DNA for the CDR3 is TGTGCCAGCAGCTTAGGATCTTCGGGCTACAATGAGCAGTTCTTC. It encodes CASSLGSSGYNEQFF. The gene calls are TRBV7-6 and TRBJ2-1; D uncertain. Trimming cost V 1 base and J 3 bases, with 10 bases left between them. The CDR3 length is 15 residues. Germline CDR1 SGHVS, CDR2 FNYEAQ.

The J gene is TRBJ1-4, the V gene TRBV7-2; D is ambiguous. V dropped 3 bases and J dropped 0 bases, with 11 bases sitting between them. Germline V CDR1 and CDR2: SGHTA, FQGNSA. This CDR3 contains 16 residues. The CDR3 region has the DNA TGTGCCAGCAGCTTTTCTCCGATAGCAACTAATGAAAAACTGTTTTTT. Protein sequence: CASSFSPIATNEKLFF.

This sequence joins TRBV6-6 and TRBJ2-3; 13 bases agree with TRBD2. Losses at the gene ends were 6 bases for V and 1 base for J; bases not matched to a gene: 4. There are 16 residues in the CDR3. The germline CDR1 and CDR2 sequences are MNHNY and SVGAGI (reference sequence). The CDR3 DNA reads as TGTGCCAGCAGCAATGGACTAGCGGGAGGCACAGATACGCAGTATTTT. This gives the protein CASSNGLAGGTDTQYF.

The chain uses TRBV7-8 and TRBJ2-5, with 9 positions matching TRBD1. This CDR3 has 14 amino acids. Germline CDR1 reads SGHVS; CDR2 reads FQNEAQ. The V and J ends lost 5 bases and 5 bases, in that order; junction bases with no gene match: 6. CDR3 in amino acids: CASSVTGGRETQYF. CDR3 coding DNA: TGTGCCAGCAGCGTGACAGGGGGGAGGGAGACCCAGTACTTC.

In its sample, this clone ranks as medium-sized. The rearrangement joins TRBV5-6 to TRBJ2-7, with TRBD2 matching 9 bases. This CDR3 has 16 residues. The germline V gene has CDR1 SGHDT and CDR2 YYEEEE. V lost 4 bases and J lost 2; bases outside the gene matches: 10. The CDR3 DNA is TGTGCCAGCAGCCCGCTGACTAGCGGCAGAGCCTACGAGCAGTACTTC. Protein: CASSPLTSGRAYEQYF.

CDR3 nucleotides: TGTGCCAGCCACCCCTGGGGCGGAGCGAACACCGGGGAGCTGTTTTTT. This sequence encodes CASHPWGGANTGELFF. J is TRBJ2-2 and V is TRBV19; D is possibly TRBD1 (5 bases). The CDR3 covers 16 residues. Per the germline V gene, CDR1 is LNHDA and CDR2 is SQIVND (reference sequence). Between the trimmed V and J ends, which lost 9 bases and 0 bases, there was a span of 17 bases.

This chain uses TRBV30 with TRBJ2-1; the match to TRBD2 covers 13 bases. Germline CDR1 reads GTSNPN; CDR2 reads SVGIG (reference sequence). The CDR3 sequence is 19 residues long. J gave up 3 bases and V 2 bases, and 13 bases lay outside the gene matches. In nucleotides, the CDR3 is TGTGCCTGGAGTTCGGGACTAGCGGGGTCCTCAAACTTCTACAATGAGCAGTTCTTC. Its protein product is CAWSSGLAGSSNFYNEQFF.

V gene TRBV7-3 combines with J gene TRBJ2-2; the D is unclear. The CDR3 extends over 15 amino acids. Germline V lookup: CDR1 SGHTA, CDR2 FQGTGA. Trimming removed 2 bases from V and 5 bases from J, with 12 bases in between. The CDR3: CASSLEVAETGELFF. The CDR3 region has the DNA TGTGCCAGCAGCTTAGAGGTAGCAGAAACCGGGGAGCTGTTTTTT.

A note on this clone: One end of the junction does not line up with germline, which may come from a read error. V is TRBV7-7 and J is TRBJ2-1, with 10 bases aligning to TRBD2. Germline V CDR1 and CDR2: SSHAT, FNYEAQ (reference sequence). The CDR3 is 14 amino acids. The DNA for the CDR3 is TGTGCTAGCAGCCCGGGACTAGCGTGGGATGAGCAGTTCTTC. This sequence encodes CASSPGLAWDEQFF.

This clone was counted once. The rearrangement joins TRBV4-1 to TRBJ2-1; 8 bases are a match to TRBD2. This CDR3 region has 14 residues. With V trimmed by 5 bases and J by 8 bases, 8 bases remained unmatched. Germline CDR1 and CDR2: MGHRA and YSYEKL. The CDR3 DNA reads as TGCGCCAGCAGCTTCCCGGGACTAGAAGATGAGCAGTTCTTC. It encodes CASSFPGLEDEQFF.

Only one count was recorded for this clone. The rearrangement links TRBV24-1 to TRBJ2-1; TRBD2 matches 7 bases. CDR3 size: 13 residues. The trim removed 4 bases at V and 6 bases at J, leaving 2 bases unmatched. Per germline, CDR1 KGHDR and CDR2 SFDVKD. CDR3 sequence reads: CATSDGLVNEQFF. DNA of the CDR3: TGTGCCACCAGTGACGGACTAGTCAATGAGCAGTTCTTC.

The chain couples TRBV5-4 to TRBJ2-7, with D possibly TRBD2 on 6 matching bases. This CDR3 comprises 14 residues. Germline V gives CDR1 SGHNT, CDR2 YYREEE (reference sequence). V was clipped by 0 bases and J by 3 bases, with 10 bases between them. The CDR3 spells CASSLAGDGYEQYF. In DNA, the CDR3 is TGTGCCAGCAGCTTGGCGGGGGACGGCTACGAGCAGTACTTC. Full variable domain (missing parts from reference TRBV5-4 and TRBJ2-7): ETGVTQSPTHLIKTRGQQVTLRCSSQSGHNTVSWYQQALGQGPQFIFQYYREEENGRGNFPPRFSGLQFPNYSSELNVNALELDDSALYLCASSLAGDGYEQYFGPGTRLTVT.

The V gene is TRBV19, the J gene TRBJ2-2, with a possible D match to TRBD1 (5 bases). This CDR3 region has 14 residues. The germline V gene encodes CDR1 LNHDA and CDR2 SQIVND (reference sequence). V was clipped by 2 bases and J by 6 bases, with 10 bases between them. CDR3 region: CASSIMSGSGELFF. As DNA, the CDR3 is TGTGCCAGTAGTATAATGTCAGGGTCCGGGGAGCTGTTTTTT.

This chain links TRBV5-1 with TRBJ2-3; perhaps TRBD2 as D (6 bases). V gave up 2 bases and J gave up 0 bases, with 16 bases separating them. CDR3 size: 17 residues. Germline lookup yields CDR1 SGHRS and CDR2 YFSETQ. DNA for the CDR3: TGCGCCAGCAGCTTCGGACCTGCGGGATCTAGCACAGATACGCAGTATTTT. This sequence encodes CASSFGPAGSSTDTQYF.

The sample holds one count of this clone. This chain joins TRBV5-4 and TRBJ1-3; D not certain. The CDR3 sequence is 14 residues long. Per the germline V gene, CDR1 is SGHNT and CDR2 is YYREEE (reference sequence). Trimming pared 4 bases from V and 3 bases from J, leaving 11 bases between. The CDR3 DNA sequence: TGTGCCAGCAGCGACGGGATGAGTGGAAACACCATATATTTT. Its protein product is CASSDGMSGNTIYF.

As regards this clone: Within the sample, other DNA sequences also encode this same CDR3. This sequence joins TRBV29-1 and TRBJ1-5, with a weak D call TRBD1 (6 bases). CDR1 and CDR2 (germline): SQVTM, ANQGSEA. V was clipped by 6 bases and J by 6 bases, with 15 bases between them. The CDR3 spans 13 residues. The CDR3 DNA is TGCAGCGTCGCGGCGGGGGCGGGTCAGCCCCAGCATTTT. Residues: CSVAAGAGQPQHF.

This clone has only one observation. Because the CDR3's place on the DNA is in doubt, the DNA is left out and the CDR3 is given as listed by TCRdb. The V gene is TRBV29-1, the J gene TRBJ1-2; the tabulated D call, TRBD1, remains unverified against the DNA. The CDR3 sequence runs 8 residues, both termini included. The V gene's germline CDR1 is SQVTM and CDR2 ANQGSEA. The CDR3 region is CSVGTGTF.

The CDR3 DNA sequence: TGTGCCAGCAGCTCGACAGGAGGTCGTGAAAAACTGTTTTTT. As protein: CASSSTGGREKLFF. The V gene is TRBV9, the J gene TRBJ1-4; possibly TRBD1 for D (6 bases). The CDR3 is 14 residues long. Germline V gives CDR1 SGDLS, CDR2 YYNGEE. Trimming removed 4 bases at V and 7 bases at J, with 14 bases between.

Here the CDR3 DNA reads TGCAGCGTTTCCGAGACAGACAATTCACCCCTCCACTTT. Translation: CSVSETDNSPLHF. The rearrangement uses TRBV29-1 and TRBJ1-6; D is possibly TRBD1 (5 bases). V lost 5 bases to trimming and J lost 7 bases, with 12 bases between them. This CDR3 spans 13 amino acids. CDR1 is SQVTM, CDR2 ANQGSEA, per germline.

The chain uses TRBV28 and TRBJ2-1, with TRBD2 matching 7 bases. Germline CDR1 and CDR2: MDHEN and SYDVKM. This CDR3 contains 14 residues. With 7 bases clipped from V and 9 bases from J, the junction kept 12 bases outside the gene matches. CDR3 loop: CASTPLMGGSEQFF. CDR3 bases: TGTGCCAGCACCCCTTTAATGGGCGGGAGTGAGCAGTTCTTC.

This chain connects TRBV3-1 (or the pseudogene TRBV3-2) to TRBJ2-3; D may be TRBD2 (7 bases). This CDR3 has 14 residues. Per germline, CDR1 LGHDT and CDR2 YNNKEL (reference sequence). V shed 7 bases and J shed 5 bases, with 16 bases lying between them. The CDR3 here is CASTPGGQGDTQYF. In nucleotides, the CDR3 is TGTGCCAGCACCCCGGGGGGCCAAGGAGATACGCAGTATTTT.

J is TRBJ1-5 and V is TRBV4-1; TRBD1 is a possible D gene (6 bases). V lost 0 bases, J lost 5 bases, and 14 bases lay in between. The CDR3 runs to 16 residues. Germline-derived CDR1 and CDR2 are MGHRA and YSYEKL. The DNA of the CDR3 is TGCGCCAGCAGCCAAGATCCCCTCAGGGGTGATCAGCCCCAGCATTTT. Amino acid sequence: CASSQDPLRGDQPQHF.

The gene calls are TRBV24-1 and TRBJ2-3; tentatively, D is TRBD1 (5 bases). The germline V and J ends were trimmed by 2 bases and 5 bases, with 13 bases remaining between them. Looked up from germline, CDR1 is KGHDR and CDR2 is SFDVKD. The length of the CDR3 is 15 residues. This CDR3 is CATSDSGYRRDTQYF. In DNA, the CDR3 is TGTGCCACCAGTGATTCAGGGTATCGGAGAGATACGCAGTATTTT.

This chain connects TRBV15 to TRBJ1-2; 7 bases map to TRBD1. The CDR3 extends over 13 amino acids. In germline, CDR1 is LNHNV, CDR2 YYDKDF (reference sequence). Unmatched junction bases numbered 4, after V lost 1 base and J lost 8 bases. CDR3 in DNA: TGTGCCACCAGCAGAGTGAGCAGGGGGGGCTACACCTTC. It codes for CATSRVSRGGYTF.

The V gene is TRBV6-4, the J gene TRBJ2-3, with a possible D match to TRBD1 (6 bases). In germline, CDR1 is MRHNA, CDR2 SNTAGT. Trimming shortened V by 7 bases and J by 2 bases, and 13 bases separated the two germline ends. The CDR3 totals 14 residues. The CDR3 bases are TGTGCCAGCAAAACAGGGCACCTCACAGATACGCAGTATTTT. Translating gives CASKTGHLTDTQYF.